Presented here are 3 T cell receptor beta chains from one specimen sequenced in a study of blood T cell repertoires in COVID-19. TCRdb keeps only in-frame clones here, not all; method: immunoSEQ multiplex PCR. The sample includes approximately 30,000 clones, 85% of them seen just once. The sample taken for sequencing was peripheral blood. These receptors were collected from a human donor with acute or convalescent COVID-19. The donor label of this sample is uncertain.

The chain employs TRBV30 and TRBJ1-5, with D hard to call. This CDR3 spans 13 amino acids. Trimming took 0 bases from V and 5 from J, leaving 8 bases between them. CDR1 is GTSNPN, CDR2 SVGIG, per germline (reference sequence). As DNA, the CDR3 is TGTGCCTGGAGTGTGACTGAGGATCAGCCCCAGCATTTT. Its protein product is CAWSVTEDQPQHF.

A single count supports this clone. The chain joins TRBV19 to TRBJ1-5, with no clear D. V was trimmed by 3 bases and J by 0 bases, leaving 9 bases between them. CDR1 is LNHDA, CDR2 SQIVND, per germline (reference sequence). The CDR3 runs to 15 residues. The CDR3 DNA sequence: TGTGCCAGTAGTATGGAGCCGATTAGCAATCAGCCCCAGCATTTT. Its protein product is CASSMEPISNQPQHF.

J is TRBJ2-2 and V is TRBV7-2; 7 nucleotides line up with TRBD1. Germline V gene data show CDR1 as SGHTA and CDR2 as FQGNSA. The CDR3 runs 17 residues. V was pared by 2 bases and J by 2 bases, with 8 bases of the junction left unmatched. DNA of the CDR3: TGTGCCAGCAGCTTAAGCTTACGGGACAGAAACACCGGGGAGCTGTTTTTT. It codes for CASSLSLRDRNTGELFF.